These T cell receptor beta chains were read from a single sample in a study of blood T cells in healthy people across ages. TCRdb fed the 5' RACE reads into MiXCR, producing one record per CDR3 protein. The table includes 1.2 million to 1.5 million distinct CDR3 sequences, roughly 40% detected once. Sequenced: blood. Receptors originate from a woman aged 18-29 years in good health. CDR3s include the opening cysteine and the closing phenylalanine or tryptophan. The order of the fields is V gene, J gene, D gene, clone size, CDR3 protein, CDR3 DNA. The D gene is left open where the match is weak. The size of a clone is reported for some rows only, either as once, few or many, or as a class for expanded clones.

TRBV5-1	TRBJ2-3	TRBD1	-	CASSLGTGETDTQYF	TGCGCCAGCAGCTTAGGGACAGGGGAGACAGATACGCAGTATTTT
TRBV4-1	TRBJ1-4	TRBD1	once	CASSRTGIGEKLFF	TGCGCCAGCAGCCGGACAGGGATTGGTGAAAAACTGTTTTTT
TRBV2	TRBJ2-1	TRBD2	few	CASSEAWEAGVPYNERFF	TGTGCCAGCAGTGAAGCTTGGGAAGCGGGGGTCCCCTACAATGAGCGGTTCTTC
TRBV20-1	TRBJ2-6	-	few	CSARPPATGANVLTF	TGCAGTGCTAGACCACCCGCGACTGGGGCCAACGTCCTGACTTTC
TRBV7-9	TRBJ2-1	TRBD2	few	CASSLGSGSFGEQFF	TGTGCCAGCAGCTTAGGTAGCGGGAGTTTCGGTGAGCAGTTCTTC
TRBV20-1	TRBJ2-1	-	few	CSARDRLHNEQFF	TGCAGTGCTAGAGATCGGTTGCACAATGAGCAGTTCTTC
TRBV4-1	TRBJ2-3	-	-	CASSPRLAIGTDMQYF	TGCGCCAGCAGCCCAAGACTAGCGATCGGGACAGATATGCAGTATTTT
TRBV18	TRBJ2-7	-	-	CASSPTRRGEQYF	TGTGCCAGCTCACCGACTAGACGCGGCGAGCAGTACTTC
TRBV12-3/TRBV12-4	TRBJ2-3	TRBD2	-	CASSLWERGASTDTQYF	TGTGCCAGCAGTTTATGGGAGCGGGGGGCCAGCACAGATACGCAGTATTTT
TRBV27	TRBJ2-7	-	-	CASSLGTNNEQYF	TGTGCCAGCAGTTTAGGGACGAACAACGAGCAGTACTTC
TRBV20-1	TRBJ1-5	-	-	CSAKVAGGNQPQHF	TGCAGTGCAAAAGTGGCAGGGGGCAATCAGCCCCAGCATTTT
TRBV7-2	TRBJ2-6	-	-	CACSFGGGSGANVLTF	TGTGCCTGCAGCTTTGGGGGCGGCTCTGGGGCCAACGTCCTGACTTTC
TRBV7-8	TRBJ2-3	-	few	CASSPGWTSTDTQYF	TGTGCCAGCAGCCCCGGCTGGACTAGCACAGATACGCAGTATTTT
TRBV7-7	TRBJ2-7	TRBD2	-	CASSLESYPREGLWEQYF	TGTGCCAGCAGCTTAGAAAGTTATCCGCGGGAGGGCCTCTGGGAGCAGTACTTC
TRBV29-1	TRBJ1-3	-	-	CSVLTVASGNTIYF	TGCAGCGTTCTGACAGTCGCCTCTGGAAACACCATATATTTT
TRBV20-1	TRBJ2-7	-	-	CSARRRSEGPHNEQYF	TGCAGTGCTAGACGAAGGTCGGAGGGGCCTCACAATGAGCAGTACTTC
TRBV18	TRBJ1-1	TRBD1	-	CASSLKQTGAGNTEAFF	TGTGCCAGCTCACTTAAACAGACAGGGGCGGGAAACACTGAAGCTTTCTTT
TRBV12-3/TRBV12-4	TRBJ2-5	-	-	CASSPTGYNEQYF	TGTGCCAGCAGCCCTACTGGCTACAATGAGCAGTACTTC
TRBV9	TRBJ2-7	TRBD2	once	CASSVGWGGIGEQYF	TGTGCCAGCAGCGTAGGTTGGGGGGGGATAGGCGAGCAGTACTTC
TRBV20-1	TRBJ2-1	TRBD2	few	CSARDSGRAYNEQFF	TGCAGTGCTAGAGATAGCGGGAGGGCGTACAATGAGCAGTTCTTC